This TCR beta chain is drawn from a study of post-analysis software for immune sequencing data. Tagging with unique molecular identifiers was a feature of the TCR beta cDNA libraries. From the PCR reads, TCRdb called clonotypes with MiXCR, one entry per CDR3 protein. The sample shows 600,000 to 700,000 distinct CDR3 sequences, about 60% of them seen only once. Study-wide findings and caveats: In patients, TRBV5-6, TRBV5-1 and TRBV20-1 belonged to roughly five TRBV segments found more frequently than in controls.

Germline assignment: CDR1 LNHDA and CDR2 SQIVND (reference sequence). Germline trimming cut 6 bases from V and 0 bases from J; bases unmatched to any gene: 10. This CDR3 contains 17 residues. A note on this clonotype: Its specificity is unknown.

This chain connects TRBV19 to TRBJ2-1; TRBD1 aligns across 8 bases. The sample comprised blood. This TCR was recovered from a girl aged 2 to 10 with multiple sclerosis. CDR3: CASRSDRGGDSYNEQFF. The CDR3 nucleotides are TGTGCCAGTAGGTCAGACAGGGGAGGAGACTCCTACAATGAGCAGTTCTTC.